Listed below are T cell receptor beta chains from one sample, sequenced in a study of T cells in Graves' hyperthyroidism and ophthalmopathy. Each CDR3 protein gets one entry after TCRdb re-called the multiplex PCR reads with MiXCR. Of roughly 570,000 distinct CDR3 sequences listed, less than 20% were seen once; the top ten hold around 7.8%. The sequenced sample was blood. The receptors come from a woman aged 25-40 years with Graves' hyperthyroidism. CDR3s leave out the opening cysteine and the closing phenylalanine or tryptophan.

CDR3 | J | V
ASRADRRTNNEQF | TRBJ2-1 | TRBV19
ASSPTGGAGTEAF | TRBJ1-1 | TRBV7-2
SARDGGGGHGYT | TRBJ1-2 | TRBV20-1
AITGQQNYEQY | TRBJ2-7 | TRBV10-3
ASSLLKLSNSPLH | TRBJ1-6 | TRBV7-2
ASSFSGPGEKLF | TRBJ1-4 | TRBV27
ASSLAMQGAGSPLH | TRBJ1-6 | TRBV5-1
ASSQALHEQY | TRBJ2-7 | TRBV3-1
ASSPYPGLAGQETQY | TRBJ2-5 | TRBV11-1
ASRSTSGKIEQY | TRBJ2-7 | TRBV12-3/TRBV12-4
ASSSTGSSLRRGGYT | TRBJ1-2 | TRBV7-9
ASSHLAGGPRNEQF | TRBJ2-1 | TRBV12-3/TRBV12-4
ASGLTTGLLYEQY | TRBJ2-7 | TRBV12-5
ATSPRTGANYNEQF | TRBJ2-1 | TRBV15
ASSQETGRATEAF | TRBJ1-1 | TRBV4-3
ASGLVGLGAYEQY | TRBJ2-7 | TRBV12-5
ASSINRQSGYT | TRBJ1-2 | TRBV19
STGGAGVEQY | TRBJ2-7 | TRBV20-1
ASGPVNTEAF | TRBJ1-1 | TRBV30
ASSLSAVRPNEKLF | TRBJ1-4 | TRBV27
ASSPRWSAEAF | TRBJ1-1 | TRBV5-1
ASSPRDRYDNEQF | TRBJ2-1 | TRBV6-2/TRBV6-3
ASSWFVDEKLF | TRBJ1-4 | TRBV7-9
SARPRLGSGIYEQY | TRBJ2-7 | TRBV20-1
ASSLVGVEIAGLSTDTQY | TRBJ2-3 | TRBV7-9
ASSRQETTNEKLF | TRBJ1-4 | TRBV18
ASRDRDNQPQH | TRBJ1-5 | TRBV12-3/TRBV12-4
SVGNREDYGYT | TRBJ1-2 | TRBV29-1
AISVEPAYEQY | TRBJ2-7 | TRBV10-3
ASSPGRQNTEAF | TRBJ1-1 | TRBV18
ASRERLAGSSGANVLT | TRBJ2-6 | TRBV19
ASSPSRRLAARPTQY | TRBJ2-3 | TRBV11-2
ASSVGRTARDEQY | TRBJ2-7 | TRBV9
ASSEWGNQPQH | TRBJ1-5 | TRBV25-1
SAQEVVATQNTGELF | TRBJ2-2 | TRBV20-1
ASSSQLAGVYNEQF | TRBJ2-1 | TRBV11-1
SARAGTGYSYEQY | TRBJ2-7 | TRBV20-1
ASRPGQVAGYT | TRBJ1-2 | TRBV7-9